The TCR beta chain under discussion was sequenced for a study of blood T cell repertoires in COVID-19. The overall study: Donors in the United States, Italy and Spain gave samples during acute or convalescent COVID-19. Nucleic acid was either cDNA or gDNA, and it came from T cells, B-cell-depleted T cells, or PBMCs.

Germline V gene lookup returns CDR1 LNHDA and CDR2 SQIVND (reference sequence). V dropped 6 bases and J dropped 2; count of bases not matched to a gene: 3. The CDR3 contains 15 residues. How the authors handled the data: Nucleated cell counts were estimated from reference gene primer amplification. The assay was immunoSEQ multiplex PCR, and TCRdb's table has in-frame clones only and misses some. The DNA gave D and trimming, while V, J and clone size come from that table. Of around 130,000 clones in the sample, around four fifths are singletons; the top ten hold about 12%. J is TRBJ1-5 and V is TRBV19; 11 nucleotides line up with TRBD1. This TCR was sampled from a human donor in a cohort sampled during active COVID-19. Sequencing input: peripheral blood. The DNA for the CDR3 is TGTGCCAGTAGAGGGACAGGGGGGGGCAATCAGCCCCAGCATTTT. Encoded protein: CASRGTGGGNQPQHF.